This T cell receptor (beta chain) came from a study of T cells in Graves' hyperthyroidism and ophthalmopathy. This CDR3 has 11 amino acids. Trimming pared 5 bases from V and 9 bases from J, leaving 12 bases between. Germline values: CDR1 SGHNT, CDR2 YYREEE (reference sequence). Clinicians diagnosed patients from clinical symptoms, serum thyroxine and TRAb, thyroid ultrasound and orbital computed tomography. Authors of the study amplified TCR beta CDR3 regions from RNA transcripts. HTBI primers drove first-round RT-PCR of the TCR CDR3. MiXCR, run by TCRdb on the multiplex PCR reads, gives a single entry per CDR3 protein. The repertoire holds roughly 500,000 distinct CDR3 sequences, with roughly 45% as singletons.

The sample consisted of peripheral blood or thyroid tissue (not recorded which). The TCR sequence derives from an adult woman with Graves' disease, either hyperthyroidism or ophthalmopathy (not recorded which). This chain links TRBV5-4 with TRBJ2-7; D may be TRBD1 or TRBD2 (6 bases each). In DNA form, the CDR3 reads TGTGCCAGCAGTTACAGGGAGGTGCAGTACTTC. This encodes CASSYREVQYF.